This T cell receptor (beta chain) was sequenced for a study of blood T cells in healthy people across ages (dated by TCRdb to 2013 to 2016). As for the study more broadly: Template switching captured roughly one uniquely barcoded TCR beta cDNA molecule per two T cells in model experiments. The study analyzed two additional independent replicas of 1 million unique cDNA reads from the same blood draw for two donors, one aged 18 to 30 and one aged 80 or older. Age-related changes in TCR beta repertoire diversity were measured in the study by deep sequencing normalized with unique cDNA molecular identifiers. Donors of different ages were randomly distributed across sequencing lanes to avoid experimental bias. The donors were divided into four age groups: young (average about 16 years), middle-aged (approximately 42), aged (approximately 62) and long-lived (about 79). Overall study outcomes, separate from this receptor: Because the CMV infection status of the donors was unknown, age-related changes in expanded clonotypes may potentially have been confounded. Observed TCR beta diversity per million T cells fell roughly linearly with age, and a significant reduction was already apparent by age approximately 41. There was a strong correlation between observed TCR beta diversity and the percentage of naive T cells measured by flow cytometry. Estimates of total diversity based on one million sequenced T cells were regarded as lower bounds and as underestimates. The long-lived group showed more naive CD4+ T cells, fewer expanded clones and increased TCR diversity than the aged group, suggesting age selection. Because profiling used bulk unsorted PBMCs, naive and antigen-experienced compartments could not be compared conclusively.

This clonotype was seen only a few times. Its cognate antigen has yet to be identified. There are no base qualities to consult, and no much larger clone falls within one base. Trimming at the junction amounts to 5 bases on V and 12 bases on J, and the germline ends lie 27 bases apart. As encoded in the germline V gene, CDR1 is SGHRS while CDR2 is YFSETQ. The CDR3 runs 16 residues from the cysteine to the phenylalanine. Only CDR3 DNA is held: 48 bases, read in frame from base 1. Receptor amplification or capture employed 5' RACE. Sequencing used an Illumina HiSeq 2500. A second about 7 to 12 cycle PCR used a sample-barcoded 5' primer and a J-beta primer mix. A template-switch 5' adaptor carrying 12 random nucleotides introduced a unique molecular identifier onto each TCR beta cDNA molecule. At least 2.5 million CDR3-containing paired-end reads were obtained from each sample. First-strand cDNA was synthesized from all RNA with the Mint cDNA synthesis kit, primed by a TRBC-specific oligonucleotide. All cDNA was treated with uracil-DNA glycosylase and then went through a first 18-cycle PCR with the universal primers M1SS and BC2_uni_R. The published analysis was carried out like this. Normalization of each sample was performed by random selection of 1 million high-quality reads, each carrying a distinct molecular identifier. Reads with shared molecular identifiers were discarded instead of being binned into consensus sequences. MiTCR, run with a Q25 quality threshold and the strictest error-elimination algorithm, handled CDR3 identification, clonotype clustering and error correction. A nonparametric unseen species model with Euler transformation was used to estimate lower-bound total TCR beta diversity. In-frame beta chains were kept once TCRdb had trimmed the public reads at Q25 with fastp and called clones with MiXCR. Each record represents a unique CDR3 protein, reported with the most common genes and DNA among its rows. The V and J calls reflect TCRdb's pipeline rather than the authors' work. In all, the sample holds some 860,000 distinct CDR3 sequences, and roughly 50% of those were seen once. Roughly 24% of the sample rests with the top ten.

The donors were 40 or so Caucasian individuals from Russia, aged roughly 6 to 90 years, who were systemically healthy. Each donor gave about 11 milliliters of peripheral blood, drawn into EDTA-treated Vacutainer tubes. Ficoll-Paque density-gradient centrifugation was used to isolate PBMCs, with at least 7 million obtained per sample. Trizol reagent was used to extract total RNA from PBMCs, with at least 6 micrograms per sample. The percentages of naive CD45RAhigh/CD27high T cells were determined by flow cytometry on a PBMC aliquot from every donor. The chain couples TRBV5-1 to TRBJ2-4; the D segment is perhaps TRBD1 or TRBD2, each sharing 7 matched bases. Sequencing used blood. This receptor was identified in a man aged 35-49 years in good health. CDR3 loop: CASRAQAGTQGQDQYF. The bases read TGCGCCAGCAGGGCCCAAGCGGGGACCCAAGGACAGGATCAGTACTTC.